This paragraph reports one T cell receptor (beta chain). This entry is derived from a study of PD-L1 blockade in urothelial cancer. A spike-in of synthetic TCR analog templates was added to each PCR. The protocol was immunoSEQ multiplex PCR, while the TCRdb copy is restricted to in-frame clones and leaves out a portion. Of tens of thousands of clones listed, 84% were seen once; the top ten hold about 4.7%. CDR3 length: 17 amino acids. V gave up 3 bases and J gave up 0 bases, with 14 bases separating them. Per germline, CDR1 KGHSH and CDR2 LQKENI. This clonotype was sampled from a man in his 70s with urothelial cancer. The chain uses TRBV18 and TRBJ1-4; D perhaps matches TRBD1 (5 bases). Specimen: PBMCs, collected around atezolizumab (anti-PD-L1) treatment. CDR3 amino acids: CASSPRQGPATNEKLFF. CDR3 DNA sequence: TGTGCCAGCTCACCCCGCCAGGGTCCCGCAACTAATGAAAAACTGTTTTTT.